The rows below give T cell receptor beta chains drawn from one sample of a study of T cell responses to AZD1222 COVID-19 vaccine. The repertoire was sequenced with immunoSEQ multiplex PCR; TCRdb's copy has only in-frame clones and lacks some. The table has more than 110,000 clones, 80% to 95% seen once. Sequencing was performed on peripheral blood, taken on day 0 of AZD1222 vaccination. Receptors were obtained from an adult in good health. Each CDR3 is given with its conserved first and last residue. The order of the fields is clone size, J gene, D gene, V gene, CDR3 protein, CDR3 DNA. A D gene is named only where the DNA matches it firmly. The size entry is marked missing in some rows and otherwise reads once, few, many or a size class.

size: -
J: TRBJ1-5
D: -
V: TRBV11-2
CDR3: CASSRWGNQPQHF
DNA: TGTGCCAGCAGTCGGTGGGGCAATCAGCCCCAGCATTTT

size: -
J: TRBJ1-6
D: -
V: TRBV7-2
CDR3: CASSLSATATDSPLHF
DNA: TGTGCCAGCAGCTTATCTGCGACAGCGACGGATTCACCCCTCCACTTT

size: -
J: TRBJ2-3
D: -
V: TRBV18
CDR3: CASSPPAFTDTQYF
DNA: TGTGCCAGCTCACCACCGGCTTTCACAGATACGCAGTATTTT

size: -
J: TRBJ2-3
D: -
V: TRBV6-6
CDR3: CASMRSGASTDTQYF
DNA: TGTGCCAGCATGCGGAGCGGAGCATCCACAGATACGCAGTATTTT

size: -
J: TRBJ1-1
D: -
V: TRBV7-9
CDR3: CASSGGRGTYEAFF
DNA: TGTGCCAGCAGCGGGGGCCGCGGAACCTATGAAGCTTTCTTT

size: once
J: TRBJ2-5
D: -
V: TRBV7-9
CDR3: CASSLEGGGTKTQYF
DNA: TGTGCCAGCAGCTTAGAGGGAGGGGGCACGAAGACCCAGTACTTC

size: -
J: TRBJ2-7
D: -
V: TRBV9
CDR3: CASSVVKCMREDEQYF
DNA: TGTGCCAGCAGCGTAGTAAAGTGCATGAGGGAAGACGAGCAGTACTTC

size: -
J: TRBJ1-1
D: -
V: TRBV12-3/TRBV12-4
CDR3: CASSLAGSSEAFF
DNA: TGTGCCAGCAGTTTGGCCGGTTCGTCTGAAGCTTTCTTT

size: -
J: TRBJ2-2
D: TRBD1
V: TRBV5-1
CDR3: CASSLGDRNTGELFF
DNA: TGCGCCAGCAGCTTAGGGGACAGGAACACCGGGGAGCTGTTTTTT

size: few
J: TRBJ1-1
D: -
V: TRBV7-9
CDR3: CASSPFPPEAFF
DNA: TGTGCCAGCAGCCCTTTCCCCCCTGAAGCTTTCTTT

size: -
J: TRBJ2-1
D: TRBD2
V: TRBV30
CDR3: CAWRQTSGSSYNEQFF
DNA: TGTGCCTGGAGGCAAACTAGCGGGAGCTCCTACAATGAGCAGTTCTTC

size: -
J: TRBJ2-3
D: TRBD2
V: TRBV9
CDR3: CASSWTSGTDTQYF
DNA: TGTGCCAGCAGCTGGACTAGCGGCACAGATACGCAGTATTTT

size: -
J: TRBJ2-7
D: TRBD2
V: TRBV12-3/TRBV12-4
CDR3: CASSVSGNYEQYF
DNA: TGTGCCAGCAGCGTTAGCGGGAACTACGAGCAGTACTTC

size: -
J: TRBJ2-7
D: -
V: TRBV5-4
CDR3: CASSPYYEQYF
DNA: TGTGCCAGCAGCCCTTACTACGAGCAGTACTTC

size: -
J: TRBJ1-6
D: TRBD1
V: TRBV3-1/TRBV3-2
CDR3: CASSQLFNRDSYSPLHF
DNA: TGTGCCAGCAGCCAACTTTTTAACCGGGACAGTTATTCACCCCTCCACTTT

size: -
J: TRBJ2-7
D: -
V: TRBV28
CDR3: CATSPPGVNYEQYF
DNA: TGTGCCACCTCTCCCCCAGGAGTTAACTACGAGCAGTACTTC

size: -
J: TRBJ2-7
D: -
V: TRBV28
CDR3: CASTRPRGGSYEQYF
DNA: TGTGCCAGCACCCGGCCCAGGGGGGGGTCCTACGAGCAGTACTTC

size: once
J: TRBJ2-7
D: TRBD2
V: TRBV5-1
CDR3: CASSARLAGGSSYEQYF
DNA: TGCGCCAGCAGCGCCCGACTAGCGGGAGGTTCCTCCTACGAGCAGTACTTC

size: -
J: TRBJ2-7
D: TRBD2
V: TRBV7-9
CDR3: CASSWEGGPVYEQYF
DNA: TGTGCCAGCAGTTGGGAGGGTGGTCCCGTCTACGAGCAGTACTTC

size: -
J: TRBJ2-5
D: -
V: TRBV6-5
CDR3: CASSYRGLQETQYF
DNA: TGTGCCAGCAGTTACAGGGGATTGCAAGAGACCCAGTACTTC

size: -
J: TRBJ2-7
D: TRBD2
V: TRBV6-6
CDR3: CASGTSGSWFDEQYF
DNA: TGTGCCAGCGGGACTAGCGGGAGTTGGTTTGACGAGCAGTACTTC

size: -
J: TRBJ2-6
D: TRBD1
V: TRBV5-6
CDR3: CASSWGTAGANVLTF
DNA: TGTGCCAGCAGCTGGGGGACAGCTGGGGCCAACGTCCTGACTTTC